These T cell receptor beta chains were read from a single sample in a study of T cells in Graves' hyperthyroidism and ophthalmopathy. TCRdb re-derived calls from the multiplex PCR reads in MiXCR, one entry per CDR3 protein. Among 350,000 or so distinct CDR3 sequences listed, about 18% were seen once. Sequencing input: blood. Receptors originate from a woman between 50 and 59 years old with Graves' hyperthyroidism. CDR3s include the opening cysteine and the closing phenylalanine or tryptophan. The D gene is left open where the match is weak. The size entry is marked missing in some rows and otherwise reads once, few, many or a size class.

cdr3_length: 15; d_call: TRBD1; j_call: TRBJ1-2; v_call: TRBV6-6; clone_size: many; cdr3_aa: CASSYSGQASHGYTF; cdr3_nt: TGTGCCAGCAGTTACTCGGGACAGGCTTCCCATGGCTACACCTTC
cdr3_length: 13; d_call: .; j_call: TRBJ2-5; v_call: TRBV6-1; clone_size: many; cdr3_aa: CASRTAAGETQYF; cdr3_nt: TGTGCCAGCAGGACCGCAGCTGGGGAGACCCAGTACTTC
cdr3_length: 16; d_call: TRBD1; j_call: TRBJ1-2; v_call: TRBV18; clone_size: .; cdr3_aa: CASSPQMTGRNYGYTF; cdr3_nt: TGTGCCAGCTCACCACAAATGACAGGGAGGAACTATGGCTACACCTTC
cdr3_length: 14; d_call: .; j_call: TRBJ2-1; v_call: TRBV2; clone_size: many; cdr3_aa: CASSEGAVRRRQFF; cdr3_nt: TGTGCCAGCAGTGAAGGGGCGGTACGAAGGCGTCAGTTCTTC
cdr3_length: 14; d_call: .; j_call: TRBJ1-5; v_call: TRBV2; clone_size: many; cdr3_aa: CASSEWGGDQPQHF; cdr3_nt: TGTGCCAGCAGTGAATGGGGAGGGGATCAGCCCCAGCATTTT
cdr3_length: 17; d_call: .; j_call: TRBJ2-4; v_call: TRBV2; clone_size: many; cdr3_aa: CASSEAPPGLGKNIQYF; cdr3_nt: TGTGCCAGCAGTGAAGCCCCCCCAGGGCTGGGCAAAAACATTCAGTACTTC
cdr3_length: 15; d_call: TRBD2; j_call: TRBJ2-4; v_call: TRBV20-1; clone_size: many; cdr3_aa: CSARETSGVGNIQYF; cdr3_nt: TGCAGTGCTAGAGAGACTAGCGGGGTAGGAAACATTCAGTACTTC
cdr3_length: 15; d_call: .; j_call: TRBJ1-5; v_call: TRBV15; clone_size: .; cdr3_aa: CATSRARGEGQPQHF; cdr3_nt: TGTGCCACCAGCAGAGCCCGGGGAGAGGGACAGCCCCAGCATTTT
cdr3_length: 14; d_call: .; j_call: TRBJ2-5; v_call: TRBV20-1; clone_size: .; cdr3_aa: CSARKGPPEETQYF; cdr3_nt: TGCAGTGCTCGAAAAGGACCCCCAGAAGAGACCCAGTACTTC
cdr3_length: 14; d_call: TRBD1; j_call: TRBJ2-1; v_call: TRBV5-6; clone_size: .; cdr3_aa: CASSYGTGGWEQFF; cdr3_nt: TGTGCCAGCAGCTACGGGACAGGGGGATGGGAGCAGTTCTTC
cdr3_length: 17; d_call: .; j_call: TRBJ2-2; v_call: TRBV7-2; clone_size: .; cdr3_aa: CASSLGPGLVGTGELFF; cdr3_nt: TGTGCCAGCAGCTTGGGCCCCGGCCTCGTGGGCACCGGGGAGCTGTTTTTT
cdr3_length: 13; d_call: .; j_call: TRBJ2-7; v_call: TRBV30; clone_size: .; cdr3_aa: CAWSSGLTYEQYF; cdr3_nt: TGTGCCTGGAGCTCCGGGTTAACCTACGAGCAGTACTTC
cdr3_length: 13; d_call: .; j_call: TRBJ2-2; v_call: TRBV2; clone_size: many; cdr3_aa: CASSLQGFGELFF; cdr3_nt: TGTGCCAGCAGTTTACAGGGCTTCGGGGAGCTGTTTTTT
cdr3_length: 15; d_call: .; j_call: TRBJ1-5; v_call: TRBV9; clone_size: once; cdr3_aa: CASSVGAGSGQPQHF; cdr3_nt: TGTGCCAGCAGCGTAGGGGCTGGATCTGGTCAGCCCCAGCATTTT
cdr3_length: 15; d_call: TRBD1; j_call: TRBJ1-4; v_call: TRBV5-1; clone_size: many; cdr3_aa: CASRSGQGENEKLFF; cdr3_nt: TGCGCCAGCAGGTCCGGACAGGGGGAGAATGAAAAACTGTTTTTT
cdr3_length: 16; d_call: .; j_call: TRBJ1-6; v_call: TRBV6-1; clone_size: few; cdr3_aa: CASSGLDSSYNSPLHF; cdr3_nt: TGTGCCAGCAGTGGATTGGACAGCTCCTATAATTCACCCCTCCACTTT
cdr3_length: 15; d_call: TRBD1; j_call: TRBJ2-3; v_call: TRBV5-1; clone_size: few; cdr3_aa: CASSEQGAGTDTQYF; cdr3_nt: TGCGCCAGCAGCGAACAGGGGGCGGGCACAGATACGCAGTATTTT